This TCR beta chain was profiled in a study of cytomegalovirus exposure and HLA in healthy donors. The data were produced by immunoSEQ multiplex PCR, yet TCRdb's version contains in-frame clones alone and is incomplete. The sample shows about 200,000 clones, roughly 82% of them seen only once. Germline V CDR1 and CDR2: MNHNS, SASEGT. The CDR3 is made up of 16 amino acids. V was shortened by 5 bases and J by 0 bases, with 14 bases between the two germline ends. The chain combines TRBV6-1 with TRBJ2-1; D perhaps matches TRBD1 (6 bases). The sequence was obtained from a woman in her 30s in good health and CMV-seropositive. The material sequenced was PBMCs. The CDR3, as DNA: TGTGCCAGCAGTCAAGATGGGACAAACTCCTACAATGAGCAGTTCTTC. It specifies CASSQDGTNSYNEQFF.